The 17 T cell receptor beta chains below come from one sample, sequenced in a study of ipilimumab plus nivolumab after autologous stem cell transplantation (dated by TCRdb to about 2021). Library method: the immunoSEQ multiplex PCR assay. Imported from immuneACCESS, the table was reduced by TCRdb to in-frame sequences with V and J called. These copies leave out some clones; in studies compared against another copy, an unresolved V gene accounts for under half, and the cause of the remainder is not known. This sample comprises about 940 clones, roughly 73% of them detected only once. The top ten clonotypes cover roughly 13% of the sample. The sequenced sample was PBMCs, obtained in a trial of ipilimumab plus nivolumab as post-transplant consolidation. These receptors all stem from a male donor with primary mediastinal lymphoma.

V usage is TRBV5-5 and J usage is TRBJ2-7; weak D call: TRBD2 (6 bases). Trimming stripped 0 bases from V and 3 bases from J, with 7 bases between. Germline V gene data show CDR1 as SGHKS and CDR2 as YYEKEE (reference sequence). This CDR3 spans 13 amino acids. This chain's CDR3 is CASSLGDFYEQYF. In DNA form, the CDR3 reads TGTGCCAGCAGCTTGGGGGACTTCTACGAGCAGTACTTC. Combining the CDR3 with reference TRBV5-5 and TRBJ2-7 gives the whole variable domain DAGVTQSPTHLIKTRGQQVTLRCSPISGHKSVSWYQQVLGQGPQFIFQYYEKEERGRGNFPDRFSARQFPNYSSELNVNALLLGDSALYLCASSLGDFYEQYFGPGTRLTVT.

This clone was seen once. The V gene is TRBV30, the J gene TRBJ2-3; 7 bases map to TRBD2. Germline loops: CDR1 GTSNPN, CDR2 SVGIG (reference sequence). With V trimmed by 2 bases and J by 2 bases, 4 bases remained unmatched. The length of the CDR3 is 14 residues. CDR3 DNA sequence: TGTGCCTGGAGTAGCGGGGTATACACAGATACGCAGTATTTT. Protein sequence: CAWSSGVYTDTQYF.

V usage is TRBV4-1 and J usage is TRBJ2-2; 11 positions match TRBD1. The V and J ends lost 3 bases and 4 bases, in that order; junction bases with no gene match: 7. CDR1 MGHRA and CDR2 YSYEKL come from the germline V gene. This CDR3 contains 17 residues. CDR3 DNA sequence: TGCGCCAGCAGCCACGACGGACAGGGGGCGGTCACCGGGGAGCTGTTTTTT. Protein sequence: CASSHDGQGAVTGELFF.

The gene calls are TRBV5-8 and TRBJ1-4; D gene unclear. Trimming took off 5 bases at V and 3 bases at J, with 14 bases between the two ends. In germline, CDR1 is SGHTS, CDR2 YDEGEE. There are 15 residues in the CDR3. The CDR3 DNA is TGTGCCAGCAGGCCGTCGCGTGGGGCTAATGAAAAACTGTTTTTT. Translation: CASRPSRGANEKLFF.

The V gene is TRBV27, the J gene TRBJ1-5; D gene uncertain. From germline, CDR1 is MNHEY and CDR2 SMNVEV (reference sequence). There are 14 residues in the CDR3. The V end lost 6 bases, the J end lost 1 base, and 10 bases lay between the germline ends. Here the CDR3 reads CASRRDWSNQPQHF. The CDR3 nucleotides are TGTGCCAGCAGAAGAGACTGGAGCAATCAGCCCCAGCATTTT.

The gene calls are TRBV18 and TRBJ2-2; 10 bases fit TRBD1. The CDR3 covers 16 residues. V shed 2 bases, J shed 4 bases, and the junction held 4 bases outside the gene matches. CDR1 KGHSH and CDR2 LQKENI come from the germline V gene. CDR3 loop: CASSPRDRGVTGELFF. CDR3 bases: TGTGCCAGCTCACCAAGGGACAGGGGAGTCACCGGGGAGCTGTTTTTT. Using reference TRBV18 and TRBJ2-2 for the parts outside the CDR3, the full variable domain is NAGVMQNPRHLVRRRGQEARLRCSPMKGHSHVYWYRQLPEEGLKFMVYLQKENIIDESGMPKERFSAEFPKEGPSILRIQQVVRGDSAAYFCASSPRDRGVTGELFFGEGSRLTVL.

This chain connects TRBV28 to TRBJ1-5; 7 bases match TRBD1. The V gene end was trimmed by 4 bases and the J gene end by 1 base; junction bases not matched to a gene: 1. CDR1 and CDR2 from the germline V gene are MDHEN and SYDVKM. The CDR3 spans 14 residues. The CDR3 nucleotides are TGTGCCAGCAGTTCGGGACAGAGCAATCAGCCCCAGCATTTT. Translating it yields CASSSGQSNQPQHF.

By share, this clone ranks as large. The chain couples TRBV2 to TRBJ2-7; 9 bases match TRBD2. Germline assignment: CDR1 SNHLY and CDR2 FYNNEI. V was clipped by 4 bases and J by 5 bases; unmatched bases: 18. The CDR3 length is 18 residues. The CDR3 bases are TGTGCCAGCAGTGGGGCTAGCGGGACCCTTGCAACGAGGGACGAGCAGTACTTC. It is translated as CASSGASGTLATRDEQYF.

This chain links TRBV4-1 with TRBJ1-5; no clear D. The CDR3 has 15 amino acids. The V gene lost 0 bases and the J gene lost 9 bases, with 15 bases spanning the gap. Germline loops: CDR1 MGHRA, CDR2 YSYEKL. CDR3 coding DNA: TGCGCCAGCAGCCAAGAGGTAGGGAGTTCAATGCCCCAGCATTTT. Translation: CASSQEVGSSMPQHF.

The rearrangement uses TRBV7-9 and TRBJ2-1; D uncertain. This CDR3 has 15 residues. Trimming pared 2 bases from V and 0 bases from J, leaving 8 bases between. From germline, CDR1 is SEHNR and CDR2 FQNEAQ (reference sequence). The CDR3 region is CASSLTSFSYNEQFF. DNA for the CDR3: TGTGCCAGCAGCTTAACGTCGTTCTCCTACAATGAGCAGTTCTTC. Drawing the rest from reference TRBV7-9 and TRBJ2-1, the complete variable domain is DTGVSQNPRHKITKRGQNVTFRCDPISEHNRLYWYRQTLGQGPEFLTYFQNEAQLEKSRLLSDRFSAERPKGSFSTLEIQRTEQGDSAMYLCASSLTSFSYNEQFFGPGTRLTVL.

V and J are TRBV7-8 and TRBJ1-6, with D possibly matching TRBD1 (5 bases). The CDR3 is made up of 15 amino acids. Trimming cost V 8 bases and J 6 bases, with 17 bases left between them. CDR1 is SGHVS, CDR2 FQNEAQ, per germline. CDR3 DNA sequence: TGTGCCAGCCTCCGGGGGACCTCCGGTAATTCACCCCTCCACTTT. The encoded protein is CASLRGTSGNSPLHF.

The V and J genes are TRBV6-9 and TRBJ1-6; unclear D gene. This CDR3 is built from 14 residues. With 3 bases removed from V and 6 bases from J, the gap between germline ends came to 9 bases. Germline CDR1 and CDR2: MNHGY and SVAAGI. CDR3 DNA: TGTGCCAGCAGTTACGGGCGGATTAATTCACCCCTCCACTTT. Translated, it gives CASSYGRINSPLHF.

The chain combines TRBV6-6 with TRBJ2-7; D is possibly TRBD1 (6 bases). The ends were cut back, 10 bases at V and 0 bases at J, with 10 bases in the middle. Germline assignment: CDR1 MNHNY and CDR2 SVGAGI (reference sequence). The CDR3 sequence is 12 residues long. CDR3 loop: CATRDTSYEQYF. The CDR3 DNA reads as TGTGCCACCCGGGACACCTCCTACGAGCAGTACTTC.

As DNA, the CDR3 is TGCAGCGTTGAAAAATGGGGAGCAGGTCTGGAGACCCAGTACTTC. Translated, it gives CSVEKWGAGLETQYF. The rearrangement links TRBV29-1 to TRBJ2-5; possibly TRBD2 for D (5 bases). The CDR3 totals 15 residues. Trimming cost V 2 bases and J 5 bases, with 18 bases left between them. Germline values: CDR1 SQVTM, CDR2 ANQGSEA.

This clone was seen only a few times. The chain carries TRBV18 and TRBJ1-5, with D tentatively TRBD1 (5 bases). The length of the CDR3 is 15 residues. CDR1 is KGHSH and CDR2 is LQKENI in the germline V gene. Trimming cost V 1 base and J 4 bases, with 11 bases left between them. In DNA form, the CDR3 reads TGTGCCAGCTCACCACGCAGGGAACCAAATCAGCCCCAGCATTTT. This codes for CASSPRREPNQPQHF.

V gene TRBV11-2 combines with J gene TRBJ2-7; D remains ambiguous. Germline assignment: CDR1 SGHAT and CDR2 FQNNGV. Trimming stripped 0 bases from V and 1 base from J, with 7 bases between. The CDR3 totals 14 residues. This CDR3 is CASSLERVSYEQYF. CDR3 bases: TGTGCCAGCAGCTTAGAAAGGGTTTCCTACGAGCAGTACTTC.

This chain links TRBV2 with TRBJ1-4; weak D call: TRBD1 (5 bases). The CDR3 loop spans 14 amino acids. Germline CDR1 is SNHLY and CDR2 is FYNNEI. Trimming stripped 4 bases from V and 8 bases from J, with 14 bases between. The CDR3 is CASSGQGRTEKLFF. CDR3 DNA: TGTGCCAGCAGTGGGCAGGGAAGAACGGAAAAACTGTTTTTT.